The next 28 T cell receptor beta chains were all read from a single sample in a study of T cells in women clearing cervical HPV infection. Assay: immunoSEQ multiplex PCR; the TCRdb copy retains only in-frame clones and omits some. The table for this sample gives about 16,000 clones. Sequencing used blood buffy coat. All receptors derive from a woman aged 18 to 75 with a cervical HPV16 infection that either progressed to CIN3+ or cleared (not recorded which).

As concerns this clone: Read sequence stops 3 residues before the CDR3 end, and the germline J gene provides the missing end. The V and J genes are TRBV7-3 and TRBJ2-5; possible D gene TRBD1, 5 bases. Germline CDR1 SGHTA, CDR2 FQGTGA. The CDR3 extends over 13 amino acids. Trimming left V 5 bases short and J 4 bases short, with 11 bases between. The CDR3: CASSPSGAETQYF. CDR3 DNA, as far as it was read: TGTGCCAGCAGCCCCAGTGGGGCAGAGACC.

Comment on this clone: With the read ending 3 residues before the CDR3 end, the germline J gene is used to fill in that end. The gene calls are TRBV6-1 and TRBJ1-3; no firm D call. The V end lost 2 bases, the J end lost 2 bases, and 10 bases lay between the germline ends. CDR3 size: 15 residues. CDR1 and CDR2 from the germline V gene are MNHNS and SASEGT. The CDR3 sequence is CASSEIVTAGNTIYF. The sequenced part of the CDR3 DNA is TGTGCCAGCAGTGAAATTGTAACTGCTGGAAACACC.

With regard to this clone: One end of the junction varies from germline; a read error may be responsible. The read ends 3 residues shy of where the CDR3 ends; the end is completed using the germline J gene. This chain connects TRBV20-1 to TRBJ1-1; D is perhaps TRBD1 (6 bases). This CDR3 spans 12 amino acids. Germline values: CDR1 DFQATT, CDR2 SNEGSKA (reference sequence). CDR3 DNA, as far as it was read: TGCAGTGCTAGACGGACAGAAACTGGA. Its translation is CSARRTETG. The entire CDR3 sequence reads CSARRTETGAFF.

Regarding this clone: The CDR3 goes on 3 residues after the read ends, and that part is filled in from the germline J gene. This chain uses TRBV10-1 with TRBJ2-7; D is tentatively TRBD1 or TRBD2 (5 bases each). The CDR3 covers 13 residues. Looked up from germline, CDR1 is WNHNN and CDR2 is SYGVQD (reference sequence). The V gene lost 3 bases and the J gene lost 3 bases, with 9 bases spanning the gap. The sequenced CDR3 bases are TGCGCCAGCAGTGACGAGGGGTACTACGAG. Translated: CASSDEGYYE. The whole CDR3 region reads CASSDEGYYEQYF.

Notes on this clone: Coverage ceases 3 residues before the CDR3 finishes, and the germline J gene fills in the end. This sequence joins TRBV5-1 and TRBJ2-1; D unclear. The V gene lost 4 bases and the J gene lost 0 bases, with 11 bases spanning the gap. Germline values: CDR1 SGHRS, CDR2 YFSETQ. This CDR3 contains 15 residues. CDR3 bases read: TGCGCCAGCAGCGGCGGTTCCCCCTCCTACAATGAG. This sequence encodes CASSGGSPSYNE. Given in full, the CDR3 is CASSGGSPSYNEQFF.

With regard to this clone: The read stops 3 residues short of the end of the CDR3; the missing end is completed from the germline J gene. The V gene is TRBV30, the J gene TRBJ2-7; 12 bases align to TRBD2. CDR3 length: 14 amino acids. Germline lookup yields CDR1 GTSNPN and CDR2 SVGIG (reference sequence). V gave up 4 bases and J gave up 3 bases; unmatched junction bases: 4. The DNA read from the CDR3 is TGTGCCTGGACTCTAGCGGGGGGGCTCTACGAG. As protein: CAWTLAGGLYE. The CDR3 as a whole reads CAWTLAGGLYEQYF.

The CDR3 DNA, read in part, is TGTGCCAGCAGGCCCCAGGCGAAGGGTCCTAACGGGGAG. Translated: CASRPQAKGPNGE. The CDR3 reads in full as CASRPQAKGPNGELFF. This sequence joins TRBV2 and TRBJ2-2; D is unresolved. The read finishes 3 residues shy of the CDR3 end, and the germline J gene is used to complete it. This CDR3 comprises 16 residues. V was trimmed by 6 bases and J by 7 bases, leaving 21 bases between them. Germline V gene data show CDR1 as SNHLY and CDR2 as FYNNEI.

With respect to this clone: Read coverage stops 3 residues before the CDR3 terminus; the germline J gene supplies the remainder. This sequence joins TRBV20-1 and TRBJ1-2; TRBD1 matches 9 bases. This CDR3 has 14 residues. After removal of 4 bases from V and 3 bases from J, the junction contained 6 bases not matched to a gene. Germline V CDR1 and CDR2: DFQATT, SNEGSKA (reference sequence). The CDR3 sequence is CSATTGGRDYGYTF. Partial CDR3 DNA: TGCAGTGCTACGACAGGGGGGAGGGACTATGGC.

About this clone itself: The read terminates 3 residues ahead of where the CDR3 ends, so the germline J gene completes it. The chain combines TRBV9 with TRBJ2-3; D is undetermined. Germline assignment: CDR1 SGDLS and CDR2 YYNGEE. This CDR3 spans 13 amino acids. V dropped 4 bases and J dropped 5 bases, with 11 bases sitting between them. CDR3 bases read: TGTGCCAGCAGCACGCCAATAGAAGATACG. Translation: CASSTPIEDT. Given in full, the CDR3 is CASSTPIEDTQYF.

About this clone: The CDR3 is cut off 3 residues early in the read; its end comes from the germline J gene. Distinct nucleotide sequences in the sample also encode this CDR3. The V and J genes are TRBV5-1 and TRBJ2-5, with 12 positions matching TRBD2. Per the germline V gene, CDR1 is SGHRS and CDR2 is YFSETQ. The trim removed 0 bases at V and 2 bases at J, leaving 8 bases unmatched. The CDR3 extends over 18 amino acids. CDR3: CASSLVRLAGGRQETQYF. Incomplete CDR3 DNA: TGCGCCAGCAGCTTGGTGCGTCTAGCGGGGGGGAGACAAGAGACC.

The covered CDR3 bases are TGTGCCAGCAGTGAAAATCCCGGGGGGCTCTACGAG. Translating it yields CASSENPGGLYE. The whole CDR3 sequence reads CASSENPGGLYEQYF. The V call is TRBV2, the J call TRBJ2-7; the D gene is possibly TRBD2 (7 bases). The read terminates 3 residues before the CDR3 end, so the remaining end is supplied by the germline J gene. With 2 bases removed from V and 3 bases from J, the gap between germline ends came to 14 bases. The CDR3 spans 15 residues. Germline CDR1 reads SNHLY; CDR2 reads FYNNEI.

A remark on this clone: The read terminates 3 residues before the CDR3 end, so the remaining end is supplied by the germline J gene. The V and J genes are TRBV5-1 and TRBJ2-7, with TRBD1 as a possible D gene (6 bases). There are 15 residues in the CDR3. V was pared by 0 bases and J by 2 bases, with 12 bases between. Germline CDR1 is SGHRS and CDR2 is YFSETQ. The CDR3 loop is CASSLGSGETYEQYF. The part of the CDR3 DNA that was read is TGCGCCAGCAGCTTGGGATCAGGGGAAACCTACGAG. Supplemented by reference TRBV5-1 and TRBJ2-7, the full variable domain reads KAGVTQTPRYLIKTRGQQVTLSCSPISGHRSVSWYQQTPGQGLQFLFEYFSETQRNKGNFPGRFSGRQFSNSRSEMNVSTLELGDSALYLCASSLGSGETYEQYFGPGTRLTVT.

Of note for this clone: Coverage ceases 3 residues before the CDR3 finishes, and the germline J gene fills in the end. The chain links TRBV20-1 to TRBJ1-1; 11 bases are shared with TRBD1. This CDR3 is built from 14 residues. Germline CDR1 and CDR2: DFQATT and SNEGSKA (reference sequence). This chain's CDR3 is CSARDLGQGAAAFF. Partial CDR3 DNA: TGCAGTGCTAGAGATCTCGGACAGGGGGCCGCC.

Regarding this clone: The read terminates 3 residues ahead of where the CDR3 ends, so the germline J gene completes it. The chain uses TRBV25-1 and TRBJ2-1; 7 bases line up with TRBD1. With 2 bases clipped from V and 5 bases from J, the junction kept 3 bases outside the gene matches. Germline CDR1 and CDR2: MGHDK and SYGVNS. This CDR3 contains 14 residues. CDR3 region: CASSEPGTDNEQFF. The part of the CDR3 DNA that was read is TGTGCCAGCAGTGAACCAGGGACAGACAATGAG.

Comments on this clone: The read terminates 3 residues ahead of where the CDR3 ends, so the germline J gene completes it. This chain uses TRBV4-1 with TRBJ1-5; D is unclear. V lost 0 bases to trimming and J lost 4 bases, with 10 bases between them. The CDR3 consists of 15 residues. Germline V gene data show CDR1 as MGHRA and CDR2 as YSYEKL. The CDR3 spells CASSQDRRGNQPQHF. CDR3 bases read: TGCGCCAGCAGCCAAGATAGGCGCGGTAATCAGCCC.

Concerning this clone itself: From the germline J gene comes the end of the CDR3, since the read stops 3 residues before it. V and J are TRBV2 and TRBJ2-1, with 12 bases matching TRBD2. Trimming at V came to 6 bases and at J to 7 bases, leaving 4 bases not matched to a gene. The germline V gene has CDR1 SNHLY and CDR2 FYNNEI. This CDR3 comprises 14 residues. The DNA read from the CDR3 is TGTGCCAGCAGGGAGACTAGCGGGGGAAATGAG. This codes for CASRETSGGNE. The CDR3 as a whole reads CASRETSGGNEQFF.

Turning to this clone: The CDR3 goes on 3 residues after the read ends, and that part is filled in from the germline J gene. V gene TRBV19 combines with J gene TRBJ1-1; the D gene is possibly TRBD1 (5 bases). V was shortened by 7 bases and J by 1 base, with 13 bases between the two germline ends. The CDR3 spans 14 residues. Per the germline V gene, CDR1 is LNHDA and CDR2 is SQIVND (reference sequence). CDR3 sequence reads: CASTTGGGNTEAFF. The covered CDR3 bases are TGTGCCAGTACCACCGGGGGGGGGAACACTGAA.

In the case of this clone: The sequenced fragment ends 3 residues before the CDR3 boundary, so the rest is inferred from the germline J gene. This sequence joins TRBV2 and TRBJ1-2, with TRBD1 matching over 12 bases. Germline CDR1 and CDR2: SNHLY and FYNNEI. This CDR3 comprises 16 residues. CDR3 DNA, as far as it was read: TGTGCCAGCCAGGGACAGGGGGCCCTCGGGGCAAGGGGC. Translation gives CASQGQGALGARG. The entire CDR3 protein is CASQGQGALGARGYTF.

On this clone itself: The CDR3 is cut off 3 residues early in the read; its end comes from the germline J gene. V usage is TRBV7-8 and J usage is TRBJ2-5; D perhaps matches TRBD1 (6 bases). Germline loops: CDR1 SGHVS, CDR2 FQNEAQ. The CDR3 consists of 14 residues. Trimming pared 5 bases from V and 3 bases from J, leaving 13 bases between. The covered CDR3 bases are TGTGCCAGCAGCGCCACCGGGACAAAAGAGACC. Translating gives CASSATGTKET. The whole CDR3 sequence reads CASSATGTKETQYF.

Remarks on this clone: The CDR3 end is not reached by the read, which stops 3 residues before it; the germline J gene fills it in. This chain links TRBV9 with TRBJ2-2, with D possibly being TRBD1 (5 bases). Germline CDR1 and CDR2: SGDLS and YYNGEE. Trimming took 3 bases from V and 6 from J, leaving 18 bases between them. The CDR3 has 16 amino acids. CDR3 bases read: TGTGCCAGCAGCGCCACCGTGGGGTCAGGGCCCGGGGAG. It translates to CASSATVGSGPGE. The CDR3 reads in full as CASSATVGSGPGELFF.

In the case of this clone: The CDR3 extends 3 residues past the end of the read, so its final part is completed from the germline J gene. The chain links TRBV29-1 to TRBJ1-2, with 9 bases identical to TRBD1. V lost 7 bases to trimming and J lost 7 bases; unmatched junction nucleotides: 7. The CDR3 length is 12 residues. Germline V gene sequence: CDR1 SQVTM, CDR2 ANQGSEA. CDR3 DNA (partial): TGCAGCGCGGGGACAGGGATCATTGGC. This encodes CSAGTGIIG. The complete CDR3 reads CSAGTGIIGYTF.

To note about this clone: With the read ending 3 residues before the CDR3 end, the germline J gene is used to fill in that end. This rearrangement joins TRBV4-2 to TRBJ2-3; perhaps TRBD2 as D (5 bases). V was clipped by 0 bases and J by 2 bases, with 15 bases between them. Looked up from germline, CDR1 is LGHNA and CDR2 is YNFKEQ. This CDR3 has 17 residues. Partial CDR3 DNA: TGTGCCAGCAGCCAAGATATTTCGGGGAGATACACAGATACG. This codes for CASSQDISGRYTDT. The entire CDR3 protein is CASSQDISGRYTDTQYF.

Of note for this clone: Coverage ceases 3 residues before the CDR3 finishes, and the germline J gene fills in the end. The chain links TRBV7-2 to TRBJ2-3, with D perhaps TRBD2 (7 bases). The V and J ends lost 4 bases and 2 bases respectively, with 13 bases between them. This CDR3 spans 15 amino acids. Germline loops: CDR1 SGHTA, CDR2 FQGNSA. CDR3: CASSSPGGPTDTQYF. CDR3 bases read: TGTGCCAGCAGCTCCCCGGGGGGCCCCACAGATACG.

Turning to this clone: The DNA ends 3 residues before the CDR3 does, and the rest of the CDR3 is filled in from the germline J gene. The chain employs TRBV4-2 and TRBJ2-5, with 12 bases matching TRBD2. CDR3 length: 15 amino acids. Germline V CDR1 and CDR2: LGHNA, YNFKEQ. Unmatched junction bases numbered 5, after V lost 3 bases and J lost 6 bases. CDR3 sequence: CASSQALAGGQTQYF. The sequenced CDR3 bases are TGTGCCAGCAGCCAGGCACTAGCGGGGGGCCAGACC.

Partial CDR3 DNA: TGCAGTGCTAGAGATCCGGTAGCGGGGGGCCAAAACCCTGCCGGGGAG. Its translation: CSARDPVAGGQNPAGE. Given in full, the CDR3 is CSARDPVAGGQNPAGELFF. This rearrangement joins TRBV20-1 to TRBJ2-2, with 10 bases that match TRBD2. With the read ending 3 residues before the CDR3 end, the germline J gene is used to fill in that end. CDR1 DFQATT and CDR2 SNEGSKA come from the germline V gene (reference sequence). J lost 6 bases, V lost 0 bases, and 16 bases had no gene match. CDR3 size: 19 residues.

As for this clone: The CDR3 end falls 3 residues outside the read, so it is completed with the germline J gene. This sequence joins TRBV9 and TRBJ2-5; weak D call: TRBD2 (6 bases). V gave up 6 bases and J gave up 3 bases, with 15 bases separating them. CDR3 length equals 14 residues. Per the germline V gene, CDR1 is SGDLS and CDR2 is YYNGEE. CDR3 protein: CASTRGTFEETQYF. CDR3 DNA (partial): TGTGCCAGCACCAGAGGGACTTTTGAAGAGACC.

As for this clone: Coverage ceases 3 residues before the CDR3 finishes, and the germline J gene fills in the end. The chain combines TRBV20-1 with TRBJ1-5; maybe TRBD1 (6 bases). CDR1 and CDR2 from the germline V gene are DFQATT and SNEGSKA (reference sequence). This CDR3 spans 15 amino acids. Trimming cost V 0 bases and J 5 bases, with 14 bases left between them. The chain's CDR3 is CSARDPAGVHQPQHF. Incomplete CDR3 DNA: TGCAGTGCTAGAGATCCGGCAGGGGTGCATCAGCCC.

A note on this clone: Coverage ceases 3 residues before the CDR3 finishes, and the germline J gene fills in the end. This chain joins TRBV27 and TRBJ1-4; D unclear. In germline, CDR1 is MNHEY, CDR2 SMNVEV (reference sequence). Trimming left V 3 bases short and J 7 bases short, with 9 bases between. The CDR3 totals 13 residues. The CDR3 reads CASSLANREKLFF. The CDR3 DNA, read in part, is TGTGCCAGCAGTTTGGCCAATCGTGAAAAA.